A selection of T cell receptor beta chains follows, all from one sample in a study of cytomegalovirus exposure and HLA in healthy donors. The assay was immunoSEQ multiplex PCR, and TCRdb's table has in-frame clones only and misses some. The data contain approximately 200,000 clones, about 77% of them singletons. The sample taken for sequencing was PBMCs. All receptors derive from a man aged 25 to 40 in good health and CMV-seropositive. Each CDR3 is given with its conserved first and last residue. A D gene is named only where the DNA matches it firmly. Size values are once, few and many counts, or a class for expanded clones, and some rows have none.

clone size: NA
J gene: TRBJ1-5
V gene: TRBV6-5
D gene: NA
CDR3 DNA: TGTGCCAGCAAGCCCGCCGGCAATCAGCCCCAGCATTTT
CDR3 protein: CASKPAGNQPQHF

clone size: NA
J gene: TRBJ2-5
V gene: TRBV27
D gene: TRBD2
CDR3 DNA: TGTGCCAGCAGTCTCCTCGGGCGGGAGATGGAAGAGACCCAGTACTTC
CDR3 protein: CASSLLGREMEETQYF

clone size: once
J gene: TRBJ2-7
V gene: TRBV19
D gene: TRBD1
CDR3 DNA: TGTGCCAGTAGAAGGACAGGGGGTGAATCCTACGAGCAGTACTTC
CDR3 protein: CASRRTGGESYEQYF

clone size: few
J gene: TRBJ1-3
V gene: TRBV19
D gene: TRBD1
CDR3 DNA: TGTGCCAGTAGATCGGACAGGAGCACCGGAAACACCATATATTTT
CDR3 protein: CASRSDRSTGNTIYF

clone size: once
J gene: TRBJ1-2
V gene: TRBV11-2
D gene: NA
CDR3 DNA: TGTGCCAGCAGTTCTCTACAGGGAAGACGGACCGGTATTTTGGGCTACACCTTC
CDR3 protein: CASSSLQGRRTGILGYTF

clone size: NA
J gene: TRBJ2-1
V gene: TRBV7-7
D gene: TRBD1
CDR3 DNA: TGTGCTAGCAGCTTCCGGGACAGGGGGCTCGATGAGCAGTTCTTC
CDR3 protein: CASSFRDRGLDEQFF

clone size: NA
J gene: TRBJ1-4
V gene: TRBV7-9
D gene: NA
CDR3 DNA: TGTGCCAGCAGCTTTAGACAGTTTAATGAAAAACTGTTTTTT
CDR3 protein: CASSFRQFNEKLFF

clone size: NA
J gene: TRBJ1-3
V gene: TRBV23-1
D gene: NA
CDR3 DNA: TGCGCCAGCAGCGGGGGAAATGGAAACACCATATATTTT
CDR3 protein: CASSGGNGNTIYF

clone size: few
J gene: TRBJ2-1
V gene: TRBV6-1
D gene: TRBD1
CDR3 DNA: TGTGCCAGCAGTGAAAGGGGGGACAGGGGGCAGTTCTTC
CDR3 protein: CASSERGDRGQFF

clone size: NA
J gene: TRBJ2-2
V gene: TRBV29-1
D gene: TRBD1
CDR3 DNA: TGCAGCGTAAGGACAGGGGGCTACACCGGGGAGCTGTTTTTT
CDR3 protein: CSVRTGGYTGELFF

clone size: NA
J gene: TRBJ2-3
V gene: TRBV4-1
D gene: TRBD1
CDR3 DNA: TGCGCCAGCAGCCAAGCCAACCCCCGGACAGGGAGGGATACGCAGTATTTT
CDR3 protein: CASSQANPRTGRDTQYF

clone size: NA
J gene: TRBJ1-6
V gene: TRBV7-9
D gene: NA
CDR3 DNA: TGTGCCAGCAGCTCCCCATCGGGGGGGGTTCCCCTCCACTTT
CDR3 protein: CASSSPSGGVPLHF

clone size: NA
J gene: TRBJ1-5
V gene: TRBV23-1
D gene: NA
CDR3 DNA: TGCGCCAGCAGAAGGGATGGGGCCAGCAATCAGCCCCAGCATTTT
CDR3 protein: CASRRDGASNQPQHF

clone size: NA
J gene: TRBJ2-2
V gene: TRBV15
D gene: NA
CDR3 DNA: TGTGCCACCAGCACAACCCCGGGGTCTATGGCCGGGGAGCTGTTTTTT
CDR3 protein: CATSTTPGSMAGELFF

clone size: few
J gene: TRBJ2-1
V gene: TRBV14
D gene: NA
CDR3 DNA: TGTGCCAGCAGCCAAGTTGGCGGTTTCTCCTACAATGAGCAGTTCTTC
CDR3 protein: CASSQVGGFSYNEQFF

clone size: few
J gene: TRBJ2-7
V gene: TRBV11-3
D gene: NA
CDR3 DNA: TGTGCCAGCAGCTTGGGCAGGGGCTACGAGCAGTACTTC
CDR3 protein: CASSLGRGYEQYF

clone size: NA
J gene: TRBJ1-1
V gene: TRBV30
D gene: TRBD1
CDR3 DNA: TGTGCCTGGACTTTCTTCAGGGGGGTCACTGAAGCTTTCTTT
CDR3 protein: CAWTFFRGVTEAFF

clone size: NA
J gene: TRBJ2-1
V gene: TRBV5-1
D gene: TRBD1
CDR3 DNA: TGCGCCAGCAGCTTGGGGACAGGGGGAGATGAGCAGTTCTTC
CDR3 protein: CASSLGTGGDEQFF

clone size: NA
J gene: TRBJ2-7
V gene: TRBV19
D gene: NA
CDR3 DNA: TGTGCCAGTAGTATGGGTACCGGGAGCGGGTACGAGCAGTACTTC
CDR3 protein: CASSMGTGSGYEQYF

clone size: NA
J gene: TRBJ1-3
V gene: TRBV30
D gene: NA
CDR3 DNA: TGTGCCTGGAGTGGCGGGGCTGGAAACACCATATATTTT
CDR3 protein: CAWSGGAGNTIYF

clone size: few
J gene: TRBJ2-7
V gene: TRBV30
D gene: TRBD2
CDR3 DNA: TGTGCCTGGAGGGGCGGGAGTTGGACCGAGCAGTACTTC
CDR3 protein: CAWRGGSWTEQYF

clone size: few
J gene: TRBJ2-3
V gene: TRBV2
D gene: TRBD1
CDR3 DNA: TGTGCCAGCAGTGTCGGGGACAGGGGGACAGATACGCAGTATTTT
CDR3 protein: CASSVGDRGTDTQYF

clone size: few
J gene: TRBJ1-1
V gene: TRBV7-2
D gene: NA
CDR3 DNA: TGTGCCAGCAGCTTACATCCGCGGGGCGACACTGAAGCTTTCTTT
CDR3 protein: CASSLHPRGDTEAFF